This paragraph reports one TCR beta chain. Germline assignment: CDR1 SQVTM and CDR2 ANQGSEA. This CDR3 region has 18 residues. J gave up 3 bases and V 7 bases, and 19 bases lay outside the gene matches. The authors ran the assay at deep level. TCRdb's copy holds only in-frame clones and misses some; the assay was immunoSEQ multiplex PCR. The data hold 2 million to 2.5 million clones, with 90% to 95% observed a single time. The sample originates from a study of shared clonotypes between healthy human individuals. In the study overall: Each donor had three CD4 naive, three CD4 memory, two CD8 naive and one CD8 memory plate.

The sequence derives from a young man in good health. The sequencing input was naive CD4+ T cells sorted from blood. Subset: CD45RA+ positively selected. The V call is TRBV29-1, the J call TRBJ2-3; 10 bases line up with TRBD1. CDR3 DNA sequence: TGCAGCGGCCGAAAACGGGACAGGGGCGGTAGGGTAACAGATACGCAGTATTTT. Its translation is CSGRKRDRGGRVTDTQYF.